Listed below are T cell receptor beta chains from one sample, sequenced in a study of blood T cell repertoires in COVID-19. Only in-frame clones appear in the TCRdb table, and some are missing; sequencing was by immunoSEQ multiplex PCR. The repertoire has 90,000 to 120,000 clones, approximately 81% of them found once; the top ten carry about 4.2%. Sequencing was carried out using peripheral blood. These receptors all stem from a human donor in a cohort sampled during active COVID-19. CDR3s include the opening cysteine and the closing phenylalanine or tryptophan. The D gene is left open where the match is weak.

D gene: TRBD2
V gene: TRBV18
CDR3 protein: CASSPTSGTNEQFF

D gene: -
V gene: TRBV19
CDR3 protein: CASSIVDTEAFF

D gene: -
V gene: TRBV6-5
CDR3 protein: CASNPSGVGEKLFF

D gene: -
V gene: TRBV19
CDR3 protein: CASRQASGNTIYF

D gene: -
V gene: TRBV3-1/TRBV3-2
CDR3 protein: CASSQGLVGDNEQFF

D gene: -
V gene: TRBV27
CDR3 protein: CASSPHSGGGNYGYTF

D gene: TRBD2
V gene: TRBV14
CDR3 protein: CASSQERLADPPSLTDTQYF

D gene: TRBD1
V gene: TRBV9
CDR3 protein: CASSSRTGNNYGYTF

D gene: -
V gene: TRBV11-3
CDR3 protein: CASSPGGSYNEQFF

D gene: -
V gene: TRBV7-2
CDR3 protein: CASSRGVGQSYEQYF

D gene: TRBD2
V gene: TRBV9
CDR3 protein: CASSASGLAVYNEQFF

D gene: TRBD1
V gene: TRBV4-3
CDR3 protein: CASSQGQGAGNTIYF

D gene: TRBD2
V gene: TRBV5-1
CDR3 protein: CASSGGLGTEQYF

D gene: TRBD1
V gene: TRBV5-1
CDR3 protein: CASSLGGAGAFF